The clone carrying this T cell receptor beta chain was detected only a few times. Its antigen is not known. 13 Jbeta primers and 60 Vbeta primers were used for the PCR. Clones were read by immunoSEQ multiplex PCR, and TCRdb kept only the in-frame ones, dropping some. The repertoire consists of about 160,000 clones, with 70% to 80% occurring once and the leading ten covering under 1.5%. The sample belongs to a study of cytomegalovirus exposure and HLA in healthy donors. Overall study results and limits: Some V segments (TRBV6-2 and TRBV6-3 among them) were excluded as indistinguishable.

The J segment lost 5 bases and the V segment lost 5 bases, leaving 11 bases of the junction unmatched. Germline V CDR1 and CDR2: MNHEY, SMNVEV (reference sequence). This CDR3 contains 16 residues. This clonotype originated in a man aged 60 to 75 in good health and CMV-seronegative. The genes are TRBV27 and TRBJ2-1; 8 nucleotides agree with TRBD2. Sequenced sample: PBMCs. Written as DNA, the CDR3 is TGTGCCAGCAGTCCTTGGCCCCGGGAGGGAGACAATGAGCAGTTCTTC. Its translation: CASSPWPREGDNEQFF.